Below are 10 T cell receptor beta chains sequenced from a single sample in a study of cytomegalovirus exposure and HLA in healthy donors. Sequenced by immunoSEQ multiplex PCR; TCRdb stores in-frame clones only, minus some. Seen here are about 130,000 clones, almost 85% observed once, and the top ten hold less than 35%. Sequencing input: PBMCs. All receptors derive from a man aged 25 to 45 in good health and CMV-seropositive.

J is TRBJ2-3 and V is TRBV18; D is undetermined. V lost 2 bases, J lost 0 bases, and 6 bases lay in between. This CDR3 comprises 14 residues. Germline V CDR1 and CDR2: KGHSH, LQKENI. The CDR3 loop is CASSPIFSTDTQYF. The CDR3 DNA sequence: TGTGCCAGCTCACCAATCTTTAGCACAGATACGCAGTATTTT.

This chain uses TRBV6-5 with TRBJ1-1; D unclear. The CDR3 has 12 residues. Germline CDR1 and CDR2: MNHEY and SVGAGI. Trimming removed 8 bases from V and 1 base from J, with 8 bases in between. CDR3 sequence reads: CASLSGNTEAFF. The DNA of the CDR3 is TGTGCCAGCCTCTCAGGGAACACTGAAGCTTTCTTT.

This rearrangement joins TRBV4-2 to TRBJ1-1; TRBD1 agrees at 7 bases. The trim removed 4 bases at V and 7 bases at J, leaving 9 bases unmatched. This CDR3 has 14 residues. Germline CDR1 LGHNA, CDR2 YNFKEQ. CDR3 sequence reads: CASSLTGEIGEAFF. CDR3 in DNA: TGTGCCAGCAGCCTCACAGGGGAAATAGGTGAAGCTTTCTTT.

This clone was seen only a few times. The chain is built from TRBV30 and TRBJ1-5; D perhaps matches TRBD1 (6 bases). The V and J ends lost 1 base and 9 bases respectively, with 10 bases between them. CDR3 length: 12 residues. From germline, CDR1 is GTSNPN and CDR2 SVGIG (reference sequence). CDR3 in DNA: TGTGCCTGGAGTGAGGGGGTTGGGCCCCAGCATTTT. It specifies CAWSEGVGPQHF.

V usage is TRBV5-1 and J usage is TRBJ1-5; D is uncertain. Germline lookup yields CDR1 SGHRS and CDR2 YFSETQ. The length of the CDR3 is 14 residues. V lost 0 bases and J 0 bases, leaving 4 bases between the germline ends. The chain's CDR3 is CASSLGHSNQPQHF. The CDR3 coding sequence is TGCGCCAGCAGCTTGGGTCATAGCAATCAGCCCCAGCATTTT.

The chain uses TRBV15 and TRBJ2-7, with 11 positions matching TRBD2. The germline V gene encodes CDR1 LNHNV and CDR2 YYDKDF (reference sequence). Trimming removed 8 bases from V and 5 bases from J; junction bases left unmatched: 14. CDR3 size: 16 residues. The CDR3 nucleotides are TGTGCCACCTCCTTTCATACTAGCGGGAGTGAAAACGAGCAGTACTTC. It codes for CATSFHTSGSENEQYF.

This clone was counted between two and nine times. The chain links TRBV15 to TRBJ1-1, with D possibly matching TRBD1 (6 bases). Per germline, CDR1 LNHNV and CDR2 YYDKDF (reference sequence). Deletions cut 3 bases from V and 1 base from J, with 21 bases between. The CDR3 sequence is 18 residues long. The CDR3 coding sequence is TGTGCCACCAGCAGCTCAAATCCCAGGGGTAAGAGGAACACTGAAGCTTTCTTT. Protein sequence: CATSSSNPRGKRNTEAFF.

This sequence joins TRBV11-1 and TRBJ2-3; D unresolved. V lost 5 bases and J lost 5, with 11 bases in between. The CDR3 covers 13 residues. Germline lookup yields CDR1 SGHAT and CDR2 FQDESV (reference sequence). For the CDR3, the DNA is TGTGCCAGCAGCCTCGCCCCGGGAGATACGCAGTATTTT. Translated: CASSLAPGDTQYF.

This chain uses TRBV18 with TRBJ2-1; TRBD2 matches at 15 bases. Per germline, CDR1 KGHSH and CDR2 LQKENI. V was clipped by 6 bases and J by 8 bases; unmatched bases: 14. CDR3 length equals 18 residues. CDR3 in amino acids: CASSDPWTSGRASHEQFF. The CDR3 nucleotides are TGTGCCAGCTCGGACCCATGGACTAGCGGGAGGGCCAGCCATGAGCAGTTCTTC.

The J gene is TRBJ2-5, the V gene TRBV5-4; tentatively, D is TRBD2 (6 bases). Trimming took off 4 bases at V and 2 bases at J, with 15 bases between the two ends. Germline V gene sequence: CDR1 SGHNT, CDR2 YYREEE (reference sequence). The CDR3 has 15 residues. The CDR3 sequence: CASSTPRTKQETQYF. The CDR3 region has the DNA TGTGCCAGCAGCACCCCACGGACTAAACAAGAGACCCAGTACTTC.